This T cell receptor beta chain was recorded in a study of T cell repertoires in cytomegalovirus infection. Study background: Indications came from public TCR beta signatures; they pointed to CMV infection and to a matching HLA type.

TCRdb re-called the reads through MiXCR, storing one row per CDR3 protein. The sample contains about 51,000 distinct CDR3 sequences, roughly a fifth of which appear only once. Regarding the study as a whole: Clonotype analysis showed dominance of the ex vivo response by HLA-C-restricted CMV-specific TCR beta clonotypes. Cumulative frequency of public TCR beta families picked out carriers of CMV plus the relevant HLA.

This clonotype was found a few times. The antigen remains unidentified. Germline V gene sequence: CDR1 MNHEY, CDR2 SVGAGI. V was shortened by 8 bases and J by 3 bases, with 20 bases between the two germline ends. This CDR3 contains 15 residues. The origin of this receptor is a human donor in good health (CMV status not recorded). Some clones in this sample may be carry-over from other donors' samples. The chain employs TRBV6-5 and TRBJ2-7; the D gene is possibly TRBD1 (5 bases). The sequencing used CD8+ T cells from cultured PBMCs, collected from culture after CMV antigen stimulation. The DNA for the CDR3 is TGTGCCAGCGGGGAAAGGGGCGAGCTCTACTACGAGCAGTACTTC. It yields the protein CASGERGELYYEQYF.